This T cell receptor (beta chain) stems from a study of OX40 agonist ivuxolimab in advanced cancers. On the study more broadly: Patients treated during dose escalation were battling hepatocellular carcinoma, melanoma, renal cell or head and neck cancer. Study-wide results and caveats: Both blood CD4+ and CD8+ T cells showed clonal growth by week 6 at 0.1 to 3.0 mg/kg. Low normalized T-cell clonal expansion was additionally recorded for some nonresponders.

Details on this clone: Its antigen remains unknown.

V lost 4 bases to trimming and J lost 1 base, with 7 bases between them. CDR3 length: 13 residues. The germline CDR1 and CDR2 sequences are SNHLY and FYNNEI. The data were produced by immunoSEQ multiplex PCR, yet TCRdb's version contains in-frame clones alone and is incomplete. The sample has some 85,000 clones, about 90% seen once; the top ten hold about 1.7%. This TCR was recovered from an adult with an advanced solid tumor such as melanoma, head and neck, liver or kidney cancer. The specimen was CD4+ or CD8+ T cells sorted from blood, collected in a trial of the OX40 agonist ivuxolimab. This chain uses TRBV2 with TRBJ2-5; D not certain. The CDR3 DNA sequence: TGTGCCAGCAGTGTTGGTGCCCAAGAGACCCAGTACTTC. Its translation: CASSVGAQETQYF. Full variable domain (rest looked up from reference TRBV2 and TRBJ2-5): EPEVTQTPSHQVTQMGQEVILRCVPISNHLYFYWYRQILGQKVEFLVSFYNNEISEKSEIFDDQFSVERPDGSNFTLKIRSTKLEDSAMYFCASSVGAQETQYFGPGTRLLVL.